This TCR beta chain was observed in a study of OX40 agonist ivuxolimab in advanced cancers. Overall study: Ivuxolimab is an agonistic anti-OX40 (CD134) antibody, and patients were treated with it. Dose-escalation patients' cancers were hepatocellular carcinoma, melanoma, renal cell or head and neck cancer. Checkpoint inhibitors had been given previously to around 38% of patients. Regarding the study as a whole: CD4+ and CD8+ T cells in blood underwent clonal expansion by week 6 at 0.1 to 3.0 mg/kg.

Profiling relied on immunoSEQ multiplex PCR, and the TCRdb table lists in-frame clones only, not all of them. Found here are roughly 40,000 clones, about 90% of them singletons; the top ten hold around 19%. The CDR3 is 16 residues long. Germline V gene lookup returns CDR1 MNHEY and CDR2 SMNVEV (reference sequence). Trimming took 1 base from V and 3 from J, leaving 15 bases between them. This clone was recorded only once. No antigen is known for it. The chain couples TRBV27 to TRBJ1-1, with D possibly being TRBD1 (5 bases). The sample was CD4+ or CD8+ T cells sorted from blood, taken in a trial of the OX40 agonist ivuxolimab. This sequence originates from an adult with an advanced solid tumor such as melanoma, head and neck, liver or kidney cancer. CDR3 sequence (DNA): TGTGCCAGCAGTTTATACGGCAGGGCTATGGACACTGAAGCTTTCTTT. Translated: CASSLYGRAMDTEAFF.